These 10 T cell receptor beta chains share one sample of origin, sequenced in a study of cytomegalovirus exposure and HLA in healthy donors. The PCR had 60 Vbeta and 13 Jbeta primers. Sequencing used immunoSEQ multiplex PCR; TCRdb keeps in-frame clones, though not all of them. The table shows 120,000 to 150,000 clones, with nearly 80% occurring only once. The source material was PBMCs. The receptors stem from a man aged 35-49 years in good health and CMV-seropositive.

The chain recombines TRBV2 with TRBJ1-1; 9 bases fit TRBD1. CDR1 SNHLY and CDR2 FYNNEI come from the germline V gene. The CDR3 sequence is 16 residues long. Trimming cost V 1 base and J 0 bases; bases outside gene matches: 3. CDR3 DNA sequence: TGTGCCAGCAGTGAAGGGACAGGGGATTTGAACACTGAAGCTTTCTTT. Its protein is CASSEGTGDLNTEAFF.

This clone was seen only once. The chain links TRBV27 to TRBJ2-7; maybe TRBD1 (6 bases). This CDR3 is built from 14 residues. Trimming left V 3 bases short and J 6 bases short, with 15 bases between. Germline V gene sequence: CDR1 MNHEY, CDR2 SMNVEV (reference sequence). The CDR3 spells CASSFVAGAGEQYF. The CDR3 coding sequence is TGTGCCAGCAGTTTTGTGGCAGGGGCGGGCGAGCAGTACTTC.

The V gene is TRBV4-3, the J gene TRBJ2-1, with a weak D call TRBD2 (5 bases). The CDR3 extends over 16 amino acids. Germline V lookup: CDR1 LGHNA, CDR2 YSLEER. V was trimmed by 0 bases and J by 8 bases, leaving 17 bases between them. CDR3 protein: CASSQERTSKGHEQFF. DNA of the CDR3: TGCGCCAGCAGCCAAGAACGGACTTCAAAGGGTCATGAGCAGTTCTTC.

This chain uses TRBV30 with TRBJ2-2, with 12 bases lining up with TRBD2. CDR3 length: 15 amino acids. Germline CDR1 reads GTSNPN; CDR2 reads SVGIG (reference sequence). V was pared by 6 bases and J by 6 bases, with 8 bases of the junction left unmatched. CDR3 bases: TGTGCCTGCCCCACTAGCGGGAGGTTTTCCGGGGAGCTGTTTTTT. This translates into CACPTSGRFSGELFF.

The V and J genes are TRBV19 and TRBJ1-5; D may be TRBD1 (5 bases). V was cut by 5 bases and J by 0 bases, with 8 bases left in between. In germline, CDR1 is LNHDA, CDR2 SQIVND (reference sequence). The CDR3 is 14 residues long. In DNA, the CDR3 is TGTGCCAGTAGTCTCAGGGATAGCAATCAGCCCCAGCATTTT. Protein sequence: CASSLRDSNQPQHF.

The rearrangement links TRBV4-1 to TRBJ1-5; TRBD1 matches 7 bases. The CDR3 runs to 15 residues. CDR1 and CDR2 (germline): MGHRA, YSYEKL. V lost 1 base to trimming and J lost 4 bases; unmatched junction nucleotides: 4. As DNA, the CDR3 is TGCGCCAGCAGCCAAGGACAGGGTGGGAATCAGCCCCAGCATTTT. It codes for CASSQGQGGNQPQHF.

The rearrangement links TRBV18 to TRBJ2-5; 7 nucleotides align to TRBD1. The last part of the DNA fits TRBJ2-7 better; the J call may be wrong. Germline lookup yields CDR1 KGHSH and CDR2 LQKENI. This CDR3 has 15 residues. CDR3: CASSPRPGGSYEQYF. The CDR3 DNA reads as TGTGCCAGCTCACCACGCCCAGGGGGATCCTACGAGCAGTACTTC.

The chain links TRBV6-6 to TRBJ1-4; 9 bases map to TRBD1. The CDR3 is 14 amino acids. J was trimmed by 7 bases and V by 5 bases; bases with no gene match: 5. Germline CDR1 reads MNHNY; CDR2 reads SVGAGI (reference sequence). This chain's CDR3 is CASSRDRVGEKLFF. The DNA of the CDR3 is TGTGCCAGCAGTCGGGACAGGGTGGGTGAAAAACTGTTTTTT.

The rearrangement joins TRBV2 to TRBJ1-2; possibly TRBD1 for D (5 bases). Germline V gene data show CDR1 as SNHLY and CDR2 as FYNNEI. The V end was cut by 3 bases, the J end by 7 bases, with 12 bases between. The length of the CDR3 is 13 residues. This CDR3 is CASSDWGRGGYTF. The CDR3 DNA sequence: TGTGCCAGCAGTGATTGGGGAAGGGGTGGCTACACCTTC.

The rearrangement uses TRBV19 and TRBJ2-7; D is ambiguous. This CDR3 contains 13 residues. Germline values: CDR1 LNHDA, CDR2 SQIVND (reference sequence). Trimming took 5 bases from V and 4 from J, leaving 12 bases between them. In DNA, the CDR3 is TGTGCCAGTAGTCCCCCAGGCAGTTACGAGCAGTACTTC. Translation: CASSPPGSYEQYF. Variable domain in full (rest from reference TRBV19 and TRBJ2-7): DGGITQSPKYLFRKEGQNVTLSCEQNLNHDAMYWYRQDPGQGLRLIYYSQIVNDFQKGDIAEGYSVSREKKESFPLTVTSAQKNPTAFYLCASSPPGSYEQYFGPGTRLTVT.